This T cell receptor (beta chain) was found in a study of T cells expressing NK-cell markers. As for this clonotype: The target antigen is unknown.

TCRdb reprocessed the 5' RACE reads and stores each CDR3 protein as one record, lacking DNA. This sample carries 400,000 to 450,000 distinct CDR3 sequences, with roughly 8% going to the ten biggest clones. Germline lookup yields CDR1 LGHNA and CDR2 YSLEER. The CDR3 covers 16 residues. Study-level points and caveats: Top CD8+ clonotypes included the dominant CD3+CD56+NKG2C+ clonotypes in 5 or 6 donors.

Sample: blood T cells: a sorted CD56 or NKG2C T cell subset, CD4+ or CD8+ T cells, or bulk PBMC T cells (not recorded which). The V and J genes are TRBV4-3 and TRBJ2-3; as DNA is missing, the TRBD1 call by TCRdb cannot be tested. The sequence was obtained from a woman aged 18 to 75 in good health. The CDR3 protein is CASSQHRGGATDTQYF.